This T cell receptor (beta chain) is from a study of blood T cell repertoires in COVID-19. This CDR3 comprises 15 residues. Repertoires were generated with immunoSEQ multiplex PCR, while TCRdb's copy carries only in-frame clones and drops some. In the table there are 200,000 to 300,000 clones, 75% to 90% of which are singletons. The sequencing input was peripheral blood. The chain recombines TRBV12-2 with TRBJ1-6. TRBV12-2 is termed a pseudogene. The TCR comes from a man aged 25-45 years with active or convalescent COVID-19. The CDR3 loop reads CASRLEGPGNSPLHF. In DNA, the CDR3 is TGTGCAAGTCGCTTAGAAGGTCCCGGGAATTCACCCCTCCACTTT.